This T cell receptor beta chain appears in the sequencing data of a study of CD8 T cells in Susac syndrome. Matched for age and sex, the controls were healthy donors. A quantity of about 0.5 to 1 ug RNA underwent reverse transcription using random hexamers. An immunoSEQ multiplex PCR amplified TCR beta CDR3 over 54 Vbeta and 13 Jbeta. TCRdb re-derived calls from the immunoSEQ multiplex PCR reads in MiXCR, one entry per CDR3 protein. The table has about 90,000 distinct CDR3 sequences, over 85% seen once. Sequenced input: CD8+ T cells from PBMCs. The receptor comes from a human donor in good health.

CDR3 region: CASSFYKEVQETQYF. CDR3 nucleotides: TGTGCCAGCAGCTTTTACAAGGAAGTCCAAGAGACCCAGTACTTC. The chain links TRBV7-9 to TRBJ2-5; the D is unclear. Germline V lookup: CDR1 SEHNR, CDR2 FQNEAQ (reference sequence). There are 15 residues in the CDR3. V was trimmed by 3 bases and J by 1 base, leaving 12 bases between them.